What follows describes a single T cell receptor beta chain. This entry comes from a study of cytomegalovirus exposure and HLA in healthy donors. CDR1 SGHNT and CDR2 YYREEE come from the germline V gene (reference sequence). The CDR3 has 15 residues. V trimming: 0 bases; J trimming: 1 base; junction bases outside the gene matches: 1. Use of 60 Vbeta and 13 Jbeta primers characterized the PCR. TCRdb keeps only in-frame clones here, not all; method: immunoSEQ multiplex PCR. This table holds roughly 120,000 clones, about 61% found once. The sequence was collected from a man between 18 and 35 years old in good health and CMV-seropositive. The V call is TRBV5-4, the J call TRBJ2-3, with 8 positions matching TRBD2. Sequenced sample: PBMCs. CDR3 sequence reads: CASSLVGGGTDTQYF. The CDR3 DNA reads as TGTGCCAGCAGCTTGGTCGGGGGGGGCACAGATACGCAGTATTTT. The whole variable domain, filled in from reference TRBV5-4 and TRBJ2-3, reads ETGVTQSPTHLIKTRGQQVTLRCSSQSGHNTVSWYQQALGQGPQFIFQYYREEENGRGNFPPRFSGLQFPNYSSELNVNALELDDSALYLCASSLVGGGTDTQYFGPGTRLTVL.